The clone carrying this T cell receptor (beta chain) showed up many times. The data originate from a study of CD8+CD57+ T cells in acquired aplastic anemia. Researchers used genomic DNA as the template to profile TCR beta VDJ and CDR3. TCRdb reprocessed the reads with MiXCR, giving one entry per CDR3 protein. The profile covers around 290,000 distinct CDR3 sequences, with 45% to 65% appearing a single time and under 1.5% taken by the ten largest. V lost 1 base and J 0 bases, leaving 10 bases between the germline ends. Per germline, CDR1 MNHNS and CDR2 SASEGT. CDR3 size: 15 residues. Sequenced patients had shown CD8+CD57+ cell expansion by flow cytometry.

This chain uses TRBV6-1 with TRBJ2-7, with a tentative D call TRBD1 (6 bases). This TCR derives from a human donor with aplastic anemia. The sequenced sample was sorted CD4+, CD8+, or CD8+CD57+ T cells (not recorded which) from PBMCs. The CDR3 nucleotides read TGTGCCAGCAGTGAAGTAGGGGGTGTCTCCTACGAGCAGTACTTC. It is translated as CASSEVGGVSYEQYF.